Listed below are T cell receptor beta chains from one sample, sequenced in a study of blood T cell repertoires in COVID-19. Only in-frame clones appear in the TCRdb table, and some are missing; sequencing was by immunoSEQ multiplex PCR. There are about 280,000 clones in the sample; around 93% occur only once, and approximately 2.7% lies in the top ten. Sequences were obtained from PBMCs or T cells enriched from blood (not recorded which). These receptors were taken from a man aged 40-49 years who had been exposed to COVID-19. Each CDR3 is given with its conserved first and last residue. D genes are given only for firm matches. Part of the rows lack a size; the others show once, few, many or a class for expanded clones.

D gene: TRBD1
clone size: .
J gene: TRBJ1-1
V gene: TRBV6-2/TRBV6-3
CDR3 protein: CASSYLRGMNTEAFF
CDR3 DNA: TGTGCCAGCAGTTACCTCAGGGGGATGAACACTGAAGCTTTCTTT

D gene: .
clone size: .
J gene: TRBJ2-1
V gene: TRBV11-1
CDR3 protein: CASSLDSSYNEQFF
CDR3 DNA: TGTGCCAGCAGCTTGGACAGCTCCTACAATGAGCAGTTCTTC

D gene: .
clone size: .
J gene: TRBJ2-2
V gene: TRBV7-9
CDR3 protein: CASSLGLANRNTGELFF
CDR3 DNA: TGTGCCAGCAGCTTAGGGCTAGCGAACCGGAACACCGGGGAGCTGTTTTTT

D gene: TRBD1
clone size: few
J gene: TRBJ1-1
V gene: TRBV4-1
CDR3 protein: CASSQEGQGVITEAFF
CDR3 DNA: TGCGCCAGCAGCCAAGAGGGACAGGGGGTCATCACTGAAGCTTTCTTT

D gene: TRBD1
clone size: once
J gene: TRBJ2-5
V gene: TRBV9
CDR3 protein: CAYRPRTGGEETQYF
CDR3 DNA: TGTGCTTACAGACCACGGACAGGGGGCGAGGAGACCCAGTACTTC

D gene: TRBD2
clone size: .
J gene: TRBJ2-7
V gene: TRBV9
CDR3 protein: CASSVGTSTDSYEQYF
CDR3 DNA: TGTGCCAGCAGCGTAGGGACTAGCACGGACTCCTACGAGCAGTACTTC

D gene: .
clone size: .
J gene: TRBJ1-1
V gene: TRBV28
CDR3 protein: CASSFTGGYSLKNTEAFF
CDR3 DNA: TGTGCCAGCAGTTTTACCGGGGGTTACTCATTGAAGAACACTGAAGCTTTCTTT

D gene: TRBD1
clone size: .
J gene: TRBJ2-6
V gene: TRBV28
CDR3 protein: CASSFGQAVSGANVLTF
CDR3 DNA: TGTGCCAGCAGTTTTGGACAGGCGGTCTCTGGGGCCAACGTCCTGACTTTC

D gene: .
clone size: .
J gene: TRBJ1-1
V gene: TRBV5-1
CDR3 protein: CASSLDGRGTEAFF
CDR3 DNA: TGCGCCAGCAGCTTGGACGGCCGGGGGACTGAAGCTTTCTTT

D gene: .
clone size: .
J gene: TRBJ2-4
V gene: TRBV27
CDR3 protein: CASSFRGIAKNIQYF
CDR3 DNA: TGTGCCAGCAGTTTTCGGGGAATAGCCAAAAACATTCAGTACTTC

D gene: .
clone size: .
J gene: TRBJ2-1
V gene: TRBV5-4
CDR3 protein: CASSLAGGSSYNEQFF
CDR3 DNA: TGTGCCAGCAGCTTGGCAGGAGGGAGCTCCTACAATGAGCAGTTCTTC

D gene: TRBD2
clone size: once
J gene: TRBJ2-2
V gene: TRBV30
CDR3 protein: CAWSWASGRAGELFF
CDR3 DNA: TGTGCCTGGAGTTGGGCTAGCGGGAGAGCTGGGGAGCTGTTTTTT

D gene: TRBD1
clone size: .
J gene: TRBJ1-5
V gene: TRBV19
CDR3 protein: CASTGGAGSSNQPQHF
CDR3 DNA: TGTGCCAGTACAGGGGGCGCAGGGTCGAGCAATCAGCCCCAGCATTTT

D gene: TRBD1
clone size: few
J gene: TRBJ2-3
V gene: TRBV5-1
CDR3 protein: CASSADRGTFTDTQYF
CDR3 DNA: TGCGCCAGCAGCGCTGACAGGGGGACCTTCACAGATACGCAGTATTTT

D gene: .
clone size: .
J gene: TRBJ2-7
V gene: TRBV28
CDR3 protein: CASSSPRGGALYEQYF
CDR3 DNA: TGTGCCAGCAGTTCACCTCGCGGCGGAGCACTTTACGAGCAGTACTTC

D gene: .
clone size: .
J gene: TRBJ1-1
V gene: TRBV6-5
CDR3 protein: CASSRTGFTEAFF
CDR3 DNA: TGTGCCAGCAGCCGAACCGGGTTCACTGAAGCTTTCTTT

D gene: TRBD2
clone size: .
J gene: TRBJ2-1
V gene: TRBV9
CDR3 protein: CASSGGTSGYNEQFF
CDR3 DNA: TGTGCCAGCAGCGGGGGGACTAGCGGCTACAATGAGCAGTTCTTC

D gene: TRBD1
clone size: .
J gene: TRBJ1-1
V gene: TRBV7-6
CDR3 protein: CASSATGANTEAFF
CDR3 DNA: TGTGCCAGCAGCGCGACAGGGGCGAACACTGAAGCTTTCTTT

D gene: .
clone size: .
J gene: TRBJ1-1
V gene: TRBV6-1
CDR3 protein: CASSELAPAMNTEAFF
CDR3 DNA: TGTGCCAGCAGTGAACTGGCACCCGCCATGAACACTGAAGCTTTCTTT

D gene: .
clone size: once
J gene: TRBJ2-2
V gene: TRBV7-9
CDR3 protein: CASSNLAKGNTGELFF
CDR3 DNA: TGTGCCAGCAGCAATCTAGCGAAAGGGAACACCGGGGAGCTGTTTTTT

D gene: TRBD2
clone size: .
J gene: TRBJ2-1
V gene: TRBV5-4
CDR3 protein: CASSLGGLADNEQFF
CDR3 DNA: TGTGCCAGCAGCTTGGGTGGACTAGCGGACAATGAGCAGTTCTTC

D gene: .
clone size: .
J gene: TRBJ2-7
V gene: TRBV7-8
CDR3 protein: CASSPPVRTYEQYF
CDR3 DNA: TGTGCCAGCAGCCCTCCCGTGAGAACCTACGAGCAGTACTTC

D gene: .
clone size: .
J gene: TRBJ2-2
V gene: TRBV23-1
CDR3 protein: CASMQGTPSDGGELFF
CDR3 DNA: TGCGCCAGCATGCAGGGAACTCCTAGTGATGGCGGGGAGCTGTTTTTT

D gene: .
clone size: .
J gene: TRBJ2-7
V gene: TRBV19
CDR3 protein: CASSARDDRFYEQYF
CDR3 DNA: TGTGCCAGTAGTGCCCGAGACGACAGGTTCTACGAGCAGTACTTC

D gene: .
clone size: .
J gene: TRBJ1-1
V gene: TRBV30
CDR3 protein: CAWSVREGNTEAFF
CDR3 DNA: TGTGCCTGGAGTGTACGTGAGGGGAACACTGAAGCTTTCTTT

D gene: TRBD2
clone size: .
J gene: TRBJ2-4
V gene: TRBV7-6
CDR3 protein: CASSLSSAGGGNIQYF
CDR3 DNA: TGTGCCAGCAGCTTATCCTCAGCGGGAGGCGGAAACATTCAGTACTTC

D gene: .
clone size: .
J gene: TRBJ1-3
V gene: TRBV7-3
CDR3 protein: CASSLGAGNTIYF
CDR3 DNA: TGTGCCAGCAGCTTAGGGGCGGGAAACACCATATATTTT